The 7 T cell receptor beta chains below were found in one sample sequenced in a study of cytomegalovirus exposure and HLA in healthy donors. Repertoires were generated with immunoSEQ multiplex PCR, while TCRdb's copy carries only in-frame clones and drops some. The table has roughly 140,000 clones, roughly 89% seen once; the top ten hold about 3.1%. The specimen was PBMCs. All receptors come from a woman under 30 in good health and CMV-seropositive.

The V and J genes are TRBV5-8 and TRBJ2-1; 11 nucleotides match TRBD2. This CDR3 comprises 14 residues. Unmatched junction bases numbered 2, after V lost 4 bases and J lost 5 bases. Germline V gene data show CDR1 as SGHTS and CDR2 as YDEGEE. The CDR3: CASSEGLADNEQFF. The DNA for the CDR3 is TGTGCCAGCAGCGAGGGACTAGCGGACAATGAGCAGTTCTTC.

The rearrangement joins TRBV6-5 to TRBJ2-7; possible D gene TRBD2, 6 bases. The CDR3 has 12 amino acids. Germline V gives CDR1 MNHEY, CDR2 SVGAGI. V dropped 5 bases and J dropped 5 bases, with 10 bases sitting between them. The DNA of the CDR3 is TGTGCCAGCAGTCGCGGGACGGACGAGCAGTACTTC. Translation gives CASSRGTDEQYF.

This chain connects TRBV25-1 to TRBJ2-7, with TRBD1 matching over 7 bases. The CDR3 has 15 amino acids. The germline gives CDR1 MGHDK, CDR2 SYGVNS. V lost 6 bases, J lost 0 bases, and 8 bases stayed unmatched. CDR3 sequence (DNA): TGTGCCAGCAGCTCCGCCAGGGGGATCTCCTACGAGCAGTACTTC. Its translation: CASSSARGISYEQYF.

The V gene is TRBV14, the J gene TRBJ2-1; 13 bases line up with TRBD2. Germline-derived CDR1 and CDR2 are SGHDN and FVKESK. The CDR3 runs to 16 residues. V gave up 4 bases and J gave up 12 bases; unmatched junction bases: 12. CDR3 nucleotides: TGTGCCAGCAGCCCGCGGCTCGGACTAGCGGGGGATTCGCAGTTCTTC. Protein: CASSPRLGLAGDSQFF.

The rearrangement joins TRBV7-2 to TRBJ2-5; D is unresolved. V shed 1 base and J shed 2 bases, with 8 bases lying between them. Germline CDR1 SGHTA, CDR2 FQGNSA. There are 14 residues in the CDR3. The CDR3 reads CASSLDAAQETQYF. The CDR3 bases are TGTGCCAGCAGCTTAGACGCGGCGCAAGAGACCCAGTACTTC.

This chain links TRBV10-3 with TRBJ2-3; D may be TRBD2 (6 bases). The V end lost 4 bases, the J end lost 0 bases, and 17 bases lay between the germline ends. CDR1 is ENHRY, CDR2 SYGVKD, per germline. There are 17 residues in the CDR3. CDR3 residues: CAISARRLASSTDTQYF. CDR3 DNA: TGTGCCATCAGTGCCAGGAGGCTAGCGTCTAGCACAGATACGCAGTATTTT.

The chain uses TRBV5-4 and TRBJ1-5; 9 positions match TRBD1. CDR3 size: 16 residues. CDR1 and CDR2 from the germline V gene are SGHNT and YYREEE (reference sequence). With 4 bases clipped from V and 7 bases from J, the junction kept 12 bases outside the gene matches. The CDR3 here is CASSRNPGQGEQPQHF. CDR3 DNA sequence: TGTGCCAGCAGCCGTAACCCGGGACAGGGTGAGCAGCCCCAGCATTTT.